Sequencing of this T cell receptor (beta chain) was carried out in a study of regulatory T cells in long-lasting Graves disease. Study-level background: Patients with new Graves' disease had used antithyroid drugs below 3 months.

Construction of TCR beta libraries relied on iRepertoire HTBI primers and on Arm-PCR targeting CDR3 regions. Via MiXCR, TCRdb re-called the multiplex PCR reads, giving one row per CDR3 protein. Among about 470,000 distinct CDR3 sequences listed, around 15% were seen once. Time point indicated: newly diagnosed GD, antithyroid drugs for less than 3 months. Construction of the TCR library relied on RNA isolated from PBMCs. This clonotype was detected many times. Antigen specificity is unknown. The CDR3 runs to 13 residues. The V gene end was trimmed by 7 bases and the J gene end by 6 bases; junction bases not matched to a gene: 7. CDR1 SGHRS and CDR2 YFSETQ come from the germline V gene. Findings of the study overall: Not thyroid tissue but only peripheral blood was studied. TRBV28, TRBJ1-2 and TRBJ2-5 were segments that persistent disease favored.

This same sample was also taken into another study, of T cells in Graves' hyperthyroidism and ophthalmopathy. That paper adds: In making diagnoses, clinical symptoms, serum thyroxine and TRAb, thyroid ultrasound and orbital computed tomography were all used.

This receptor was obtained from a man aged 40-50 years with Graves disease. The input for sequencing was peripheral blood mononuclear cells (PBMCs), taken at new diagnosis, from a patient treated with antithyroid drugs. V gene TRBV5-1 combines with J gene TRBJ2-1, with TRBD2 matching over 7 bases. CDR3 protein: CASSSGAGNEQFF. In DNA form, the CDR3 reads TGCGCCAGCTCTAGCGGAGCTGGCAATGAGCAGTTCTTC.